This T cell receptor (beta chain) was recorded in a study of blood T cell repertoires in COVID-19. Seattle patients were enrolled while actively infected and followed longitudinally. Sequencing was performed with immunoSEQ multiplex PCR; in TCRdb, only in-frame clones are kept and a portion is missing. The data contain about 180,000 clones, more than 75% of them singletons. This CDR3 is 11 amino acids long. The germline CDR1 and CDR2 sequences are SNHLY and FYNNEI. V was pared by 8 bases and J by 3 bases, with 1 base of the junction left unmatched. This receptor was taken from a person between 70 and 80 years old with COVID-19, enrolled during active disease. The rearrangement uses TRBV2 and TRBJ2-7, with 7 bases that match TRBD2. The sample comprised peripheral blood. In nucleotides, the CDR3 is TGTGCCAGCGCGGGAGACTACGAGCAGTACTTC. This codes for CASAGDYEQYF.